The 6 T cell receptor beta chains below were found in one sample sequenced in a study of cytotoxic CD8 clonotypes in ibrutinib-treated CLL. Sequencing used immunoSEQ multiplex PCR; TCRdb keeps in-frame clones, though not all of them. This sample has roughly 220,000 clones, with 79% found just once. The sample here was PBMCs, taken after 12 months of ibrutinib treatment. All receptors derive from a human donor with chronic lymphocytic leukemia.

V gene TRBV30 combines with J gene TRBJ1-2; TRBD1 agrees at 8 bases. CDR3 length: 13 residues. Looked up from germline, CDR1 is GTSNPN and CDR2 is SVGIG (reference sequence). V gave up 3 bases and J gave up 6 bases; unmatched junction bases: 6. Here the CDR3 reads CAWRRGQDNGYTF. CDR3 DNA sequence: TGTGCCTGGAGAAGGGGACAGGATAATGGCTACACCTTC.

The chain combines TRBV7-9 with TRBJ1-1, with 9 bases matching TRBD1. J was trimmed by 1 base and V by 4 bases; bases with no gene match: 7. Germline CDR1 is SEHNR and CDR2 is FQNEAQ (reference sequence). This CDR3 has 16 amino acids. The CDR3 is CASSSTGGSGNTEAFF. CDR3 sequence (DNA): TGTGCCAGCAGCTCAACAGGGGGCAGTGGGAACACTGAAGCTTTCTTT. Looking up the rest from reference TRBV7-9 and TRBJ1-1 gives the full variable domain: DTGVSQNPRHKITKRGQNVTFRCDPISEHNRLYWYRQTLGQGPEFLTYFQNEAQLEKSRLLSDRFSAERPKGSFSTLEIQRTEQGDSAMYLCASSSTGGSGNTEAFFGQGTRLTVV.

J is TRBJ2-7 and V is TRBV5-6, with TRBD1 matching 8 bases. Looked up from germline, CDR1 is SGHDT and CDR2 is YYEEEE. The CDR3 extends over 13 amino acids. The V and J ends lost 6 bases and 6 bases, in that order; junction bases with no gene match: 8. Here the CDR3 reads CASTIAGTGEQYF. CDR3 nucleotide sequence: TGTGCCAGCACTATCGCCGGGACAGGCGAGCAGTACTTC.

V and J are TRBV11-1 and TRBJ1-5; TRBD1 is a possible D gene (5 bases). This CDR3 contains 13 residues. V lost 5 bases and J 4 bases, leaving 9 bases between the germline ends. Germline V gene lookup returns CDR1 SGHAT and CDR2 FQDESV (reference sequence). The chain's CDR3 is CASSPGQNQPQHF. In DNA, the CDR3 is TGTGCCAGCAGCCCAGGACAAAATCAGCCCCAGCATTTT.

The CDR3 here is CASPPGTSGRINSYEQYF. CDR3 sequence (DNA): TGTGCCTCACCCCCCGGGACTAGCGGGAGGATCAACTCCTACGAGCAGTACTTC. The chain couples TRBV28 to TRBJ2-7, with TRBD2 identical over 15 bases. CDR3 size: 18 residues. Germline CDR1 is MDHEN and CDR2 is SYDVKM. The junction had 14 bases not matched to a gene; V was cut back by 11 bases and J by 0 bases.

This clone was recorded a few times. The V call is TRBV7-8, the J call TRBJ1-2, with TRBD1 identical over 8 bases. The CDR3 consists of 15 residues. The germline CDR1 and CDR2 sequences are SGHVS and FQNEAQ. Losses at the gene ends were 5 bases for V and 2 bases for J; bases not matched to a gene: 7. DNA of the CDR3: TGTGCCAGCAGCCCCCGGACAGGGCCCAACTATGGCTACACCTTC. Its protein product is CASSPRTGPNYGYTF.